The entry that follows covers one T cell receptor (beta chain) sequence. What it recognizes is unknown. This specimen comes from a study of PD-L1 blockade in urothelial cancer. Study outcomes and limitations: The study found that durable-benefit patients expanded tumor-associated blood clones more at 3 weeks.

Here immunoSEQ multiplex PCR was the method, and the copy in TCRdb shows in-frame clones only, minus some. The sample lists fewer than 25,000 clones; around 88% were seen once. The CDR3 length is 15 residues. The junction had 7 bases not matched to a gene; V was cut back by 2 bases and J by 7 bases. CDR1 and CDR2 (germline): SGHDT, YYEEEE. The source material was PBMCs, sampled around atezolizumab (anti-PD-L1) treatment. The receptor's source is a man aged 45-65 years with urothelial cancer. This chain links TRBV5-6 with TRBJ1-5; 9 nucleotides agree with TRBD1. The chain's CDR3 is CASSLQGAWHQPQHF. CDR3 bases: TGTGCCAGCAGCTTACAGGGGGCATGGCACCAGCCCCAGCATTTT.